The present T cell receptor beta chain was sequenced within a study of T cell responses to AZD1222 COVID-19 vaccine. Germline-derived CDR1 and CDR2 are SGHDN and FVKESK. Trimming removed 9 bases from V and 0 bases from J, with 16 bases in between. The CDR3 loop spans 15 amino acids. The table came from immunoSEQ multiplex PCR; TCRdb's copy has only in-frame clones and leaves some out. The data hold about 150,000 clones, with 80% to 90% observed a single time. Broader study findings: Repertoire collection took place solely once the T cell response had peaked. Possibly, clonal diversity was underestimated; donors were largely white British and included more females.

As to this clone: Its target is unknown.

The sequences come from peripheral blood, collected on day 0 of MenACWY control vaccination. This sequence originates from an adult in good health. J is TRBJ2-3 and V is TRBV14; perhaps TRBD1 as D (5 bases). The CDR3 nucleotides read TGTGCCAGTAAACGGGCCCCAGGGAGCACAGATACGCAGTATTTT. Residues: CASKRAPGSTDTQYF.